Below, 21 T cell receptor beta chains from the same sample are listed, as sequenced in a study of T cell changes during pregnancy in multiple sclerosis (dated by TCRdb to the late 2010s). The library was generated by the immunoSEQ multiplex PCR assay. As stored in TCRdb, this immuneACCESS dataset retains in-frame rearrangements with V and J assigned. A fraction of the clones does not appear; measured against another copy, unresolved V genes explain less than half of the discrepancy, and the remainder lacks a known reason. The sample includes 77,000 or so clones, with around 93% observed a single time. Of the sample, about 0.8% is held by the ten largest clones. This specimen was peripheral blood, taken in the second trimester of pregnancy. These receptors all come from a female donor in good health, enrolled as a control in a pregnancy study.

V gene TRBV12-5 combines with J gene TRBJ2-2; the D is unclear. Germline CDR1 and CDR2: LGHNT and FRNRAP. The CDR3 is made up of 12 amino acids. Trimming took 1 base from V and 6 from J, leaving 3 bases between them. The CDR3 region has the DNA TGTGCTAGTGGTTTGGCGTCCGGGGAGCTGTTTTTT. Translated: CASGLASGELFF.

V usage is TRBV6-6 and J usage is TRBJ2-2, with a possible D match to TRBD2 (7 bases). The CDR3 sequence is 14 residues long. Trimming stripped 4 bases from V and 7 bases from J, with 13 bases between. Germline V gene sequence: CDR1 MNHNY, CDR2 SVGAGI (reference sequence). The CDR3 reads CASSSIRGGGELFF. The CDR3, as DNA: TGTGCCAGCAGTTCAATTAGGGGGGGCGGGGAGCTGTTTTTT.

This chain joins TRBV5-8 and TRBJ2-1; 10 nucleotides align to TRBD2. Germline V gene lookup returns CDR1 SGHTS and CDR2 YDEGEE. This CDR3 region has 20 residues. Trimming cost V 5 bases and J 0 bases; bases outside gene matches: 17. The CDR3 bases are TGTGCCAGCAGGCTCGTCAGGCTAGCGGGGGTTTCGAGCTCCTACAATGAGCAGTTCTTC. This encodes CASRLVRLAGVSSSYNEQFF. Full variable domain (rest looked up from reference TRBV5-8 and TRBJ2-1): EAGVTQSPTHLIKTRGQQATLRCSPISGHTSVYWYQQALGLGLQFLLWYDEGEERNRGNFPPRFSGRQFPNYSSELNVNALELEDSALYLCASRLVRLAGVSSSYNEQFFGPGTRLTVL.

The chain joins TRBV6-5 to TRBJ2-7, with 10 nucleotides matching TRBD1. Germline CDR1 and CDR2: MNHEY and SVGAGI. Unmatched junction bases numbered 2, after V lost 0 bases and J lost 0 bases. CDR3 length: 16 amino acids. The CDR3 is CASSYSGQGYSYEQYF. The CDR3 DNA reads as TGTGCCAGCAGTTACTCGGGACAGGGGTACTCCTACGAGCAGTACTTC.

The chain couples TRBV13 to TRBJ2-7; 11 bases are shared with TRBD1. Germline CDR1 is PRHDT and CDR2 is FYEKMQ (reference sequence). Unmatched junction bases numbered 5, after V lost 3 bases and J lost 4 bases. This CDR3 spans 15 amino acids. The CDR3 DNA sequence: TGTGCCAGCAGCTTTGGGACAGGGGGAAAGTACGAGCAGTACTTC. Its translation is CASSFGTGGKYEQYF.

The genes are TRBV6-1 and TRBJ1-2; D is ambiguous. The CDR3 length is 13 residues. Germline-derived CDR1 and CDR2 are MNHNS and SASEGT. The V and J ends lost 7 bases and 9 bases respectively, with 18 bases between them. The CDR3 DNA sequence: TGTGCCAGCACCAGTGAGGGAGGTGGGAGCTACACCTTC. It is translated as CASTSEGGGSYTF.

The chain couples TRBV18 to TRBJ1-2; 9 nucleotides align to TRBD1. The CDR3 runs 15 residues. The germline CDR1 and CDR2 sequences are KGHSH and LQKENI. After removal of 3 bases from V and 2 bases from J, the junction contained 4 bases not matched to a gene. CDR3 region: CASSPDGQGNYGYTF. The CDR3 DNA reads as TGTGCCAGCTCACCGGATGGACAGGGGAACTATGGCTACACCTTC.

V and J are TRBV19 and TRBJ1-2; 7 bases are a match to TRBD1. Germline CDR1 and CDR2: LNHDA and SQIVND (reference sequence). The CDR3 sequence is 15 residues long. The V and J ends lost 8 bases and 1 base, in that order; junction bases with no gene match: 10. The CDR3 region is CASSSGQDFNYGYTF. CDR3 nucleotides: TGTGCCAGTTCAAGCGGACAGGATTTTAACTATGGCTACACCTTC.

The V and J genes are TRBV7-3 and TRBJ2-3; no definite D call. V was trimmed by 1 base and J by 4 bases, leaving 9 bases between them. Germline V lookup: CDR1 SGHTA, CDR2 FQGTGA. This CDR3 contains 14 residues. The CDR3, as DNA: TGTGCCAGCAGCTTAATTGTAGATGCAGATACGCAGTATTTT. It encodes CASSLIVDADTQYF.

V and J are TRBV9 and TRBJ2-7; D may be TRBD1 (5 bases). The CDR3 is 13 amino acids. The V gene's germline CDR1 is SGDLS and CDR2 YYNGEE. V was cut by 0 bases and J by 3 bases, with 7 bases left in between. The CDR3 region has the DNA TGTGCCAGCAGCGTAGGACAGAACTACGAGCAGTACTTC. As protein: CASSVGQNYEQYF.

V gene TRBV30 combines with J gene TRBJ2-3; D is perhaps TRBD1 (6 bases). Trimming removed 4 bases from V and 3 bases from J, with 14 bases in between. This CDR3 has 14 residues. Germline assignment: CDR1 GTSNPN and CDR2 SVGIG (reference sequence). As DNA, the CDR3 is TGTGCCTGGACGGTGGGGGCCCGTACAGATACGCAGTATTTT. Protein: CAWTVGARTDTQYF.

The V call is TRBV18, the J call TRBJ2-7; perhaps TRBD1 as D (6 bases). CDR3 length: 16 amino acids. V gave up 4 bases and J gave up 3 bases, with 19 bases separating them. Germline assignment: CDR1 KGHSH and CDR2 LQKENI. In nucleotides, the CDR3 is TGTGCCAGCTCACTGCCCGCCGGGACAAGGGGCTACGAGCAGTACTTC. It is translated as CASSLPAGTRGYEQYF. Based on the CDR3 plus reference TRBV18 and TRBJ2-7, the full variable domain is NAGVMQNPRHLVRRRGQEARLRCSPMKGHSHVYWYRQLPEEGLKFMVYLQKENIIDESGMPKERFSAEFPKEGPSILRIQQVVRGDSAAYFCASSLPAGTRGYEQYFGPGTRLTVT.

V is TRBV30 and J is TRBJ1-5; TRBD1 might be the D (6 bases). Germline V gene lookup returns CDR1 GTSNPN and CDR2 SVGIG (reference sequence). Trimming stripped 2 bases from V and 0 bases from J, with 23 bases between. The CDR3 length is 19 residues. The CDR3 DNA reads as TGTGCCTGGAGTCCCCGGACAGCCGCAATTGAGTATAGCAATCAGCCCCAGCATTTT. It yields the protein CAWSPRTAAIEYSNQPQHF.

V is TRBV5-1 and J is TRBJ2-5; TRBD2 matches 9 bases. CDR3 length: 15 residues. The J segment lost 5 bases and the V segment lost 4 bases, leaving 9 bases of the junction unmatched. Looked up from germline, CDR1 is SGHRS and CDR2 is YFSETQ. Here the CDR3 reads CASSPGGGGAETQYF. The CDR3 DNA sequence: TGCGCCAGCAGCCCGGGCGGCGGGGGGGCGGAGACCCAGTACTTC.

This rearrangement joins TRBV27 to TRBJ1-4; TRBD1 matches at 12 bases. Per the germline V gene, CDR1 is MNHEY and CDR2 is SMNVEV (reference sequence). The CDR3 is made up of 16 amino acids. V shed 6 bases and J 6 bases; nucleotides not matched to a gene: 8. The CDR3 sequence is CASSTARDRGHEKLFF. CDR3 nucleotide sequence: TGTGCCAGCAGCACGGCCAGGGACAGGGGGCATGAAAAACTGTTTTTT.

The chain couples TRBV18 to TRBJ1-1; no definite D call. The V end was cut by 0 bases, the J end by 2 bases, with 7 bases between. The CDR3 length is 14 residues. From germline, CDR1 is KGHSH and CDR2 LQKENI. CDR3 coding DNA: TGTGCCAGCTCACCACCCGGGATTAACACTGAAGCTTTCTTT. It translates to CASSPPGINTEAFF.

CDR3 bases: TGCGCCAGCCAAATTCCGGGACAGGGGGCGACCAACGAGCAGTACTTC. Translation: CASQIPGQGATNEQYF. This chain links TRBV10-1 with TRBJ2-7; 12 bases are a match to TRBD1. CDR1 is WNHNN and CDR2 is SYGVQD in the germline V gene (reference sequence). The CDR3 spans 16 residues. The V segment lost 8 bases and the J segment 5 bases; nucleotides outside the gene matches: 13.

The CDR3 coding sequence is TGTGCCAGCAGTTCCGGGACAGGGAGGGGGGGTACCACCGGGGAGCTGTTTTTT. It is translated as CASSSGTGRGGTTGELFF. The chain recombines TRBV27 with TRBJ2-2, with 9 bases matching TRBD1. Germline V gene sequence: CDR1 MNHEY, CDR2 SMNVEV (reference sequence). Unmatched junction bases numbered 13, after V lost 4 bases and J lost 4 bases. The CDR3 contains 18 residues.

In DNA form, the CDR3 reads TGTGCCAGCGGGCAGGGGGCCACCGGAGAGGATCAGCCCCAGCATTTT. Protein: CASGQGATGEDQPQHF. The chain carries TRBV6-6 and TRBJ1-5, with 8 bases fitting TRBD1. The germline CDR1 and CDR2 sequences are MNHNY and SVGAGI (reference sequence). The V gene end was trimmed by 8 bases and the J gene end by 5 bases; junction bases not matched to a gene: 14. This CDR3 region has 16 residues.

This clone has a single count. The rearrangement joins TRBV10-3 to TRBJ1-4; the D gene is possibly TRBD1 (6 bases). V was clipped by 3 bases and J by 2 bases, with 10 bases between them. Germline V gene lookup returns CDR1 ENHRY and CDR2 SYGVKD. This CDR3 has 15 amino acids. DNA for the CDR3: TGTGCCATCAGTGACGCGCAGGGGACTAATGAAAAACTGTTTTTT. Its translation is CAISDAQGTNEKLFF.

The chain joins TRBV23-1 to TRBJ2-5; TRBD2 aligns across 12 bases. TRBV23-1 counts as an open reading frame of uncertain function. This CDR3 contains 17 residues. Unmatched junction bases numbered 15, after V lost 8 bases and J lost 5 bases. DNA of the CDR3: TGCGCCAGCCAACTATACCGGACTAGCGGGGTGCGGGAGACCCAGTACTTC. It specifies CASQLYRTSGVRETQYF.